These 28 T cell receptor beta chains were sequenced from one sample in a study of blood T cell repertoires in COVID-19. Sequenced by immunoSEQ multiplex PCR; TCRdb stores in-frame clones only, minus some. The data show roughly 300,000 clones, 90% to 95% seen once. The sample comprised peripheral blood. The receptor source for this set is a woman aged 25 to 45 with COVID-19, enrolled during active disease.

The V call is TRBV4-2, the J call TRBJ2-3; D remains unclear. Trimming stripped 0 bases from V and 0 bases from J, with 16 bases between. Germline V lookup: CDR1 LGHNA, CDR2 YNFKEQ. The CDR3 loop spans 18 amino acids. The CDR3 DNA reads as TGTGCCAGCAGCCAAGAAGGAGTTTCGGCCTCTAGCACAGATACGCAGTATTTT. Encoded protein: CASSQEGVSASSTDTQYF.

This chain uses TRBV4-1 with TRBJ1-5, with D perhaps matching TRBD1 (5 bases). The CDR3 spans 13 residues. V lost 1 base and J 6 bases, leaving 7 bases between the germline ends. Looked up from germline, CDR1 is MGHRA and CDR2 is YSYEKL. CDR3 bases: TGCGCCAGCAGCCAAGTCACAGGTCAGCCCCAGCATTTT. Protein product: CASSQVTGQPQHF.

The chain has TRBV3-1 (or the pseudogene TRBV3-2) and TRBJ1-1, with D possibly being TRBD1 (6 bases). The CDR3 consists of 12 residues. The V and J ends lost 6 bases and 3 bases respectively, with 8 bases between them. Germline assignment: CDR1 LGHDT and CDR2 YNNKEL (reference sequence). CDR3 nucleotides: TGTGCCAGCAGTCGGACAGACACTGAAGCTTTCTTT. Translating gives CASSRTDTEAFF.

This rearrangement joins TRBV29-1 to TRBJ1-2, with D possibly TRBD1 on 5 matching bases. The CDR3 loop spans 14 amino acids. Trimming pared 4 bases from V and 1 base from J, leaving 13 bases between. Germline assignment: CDR1 SQVTM and CDR2 ANQGSEA. In DNA form, the CDR3 reads TGCAGCGTTGGGGGGGAGCGGGGTAACTATGGCTACACCTTC. It encodes CSVGGERGNYGYTF.

CDR3 coding DNA: TGTGCCAGCTCACGACTGACAGGGGAGAACACCGGGGAGCTGTTTTTT. It specifies CASSRLTGENTGELFF. The chain carries TRBV18 and TRBJ2-2; 8 bases are a match to TRBD1. Germline trimming cut 4 bases from V and 1 base from J; bases unmatched to any gene: 5. There are 16 residues in the CDR3. Germline CDR1 KGHSH, CDR2 LQKENI.

With respect to this clone: The sample contains more than one DNA sequence encoding this CDR3. V usage is TRBV9 and J usage is TRBJ1-1; TRBD1 matches at 8 bases. Looked up from germline, CDR1 is SGDLS and CDR2 is YYNGEE. V lost 2 bases to trimming and J lost 0 bases; unmatched junction nucleotides: 3. The CDR3 covers 15 residues. CDR3 bases: TGTGCCAGCAGCGTCGGGGACAGGATGAACACTGAAGCTTTCTTT. This sequence encodes CASSVGDRMNTEAFF.

This chain connects TRBV7-3 to TRBJ2-2, with D uncertain. V was shortened by 5 bases and J by 8 bases, with 9 bases between the two germline ends. The CDR3 totals 12 residues. The germline V gene encodes CDR1 SGHTA and CDR2 FQGTGA. CDR3 in amino acids: CASSPGWGELFF. The CDR3 DNA reads as TGTGCCAGCAGCCCCGGGTGGGGGGAGCTGTTTTTT. The full variable domain, rest sourced from reference TRBV7-3 and TRBJ2-2, is GAGVSQTPSNKVTEKGKYVELRCDPISGHTALYWYRQSLGQGPEFLIYFQGTGAADDSGLPNDRFFAVRPEGSVSTLKIQRTERGDSAVYLCASSPGWGELFFGEGSRLTVL.

The rearrangement links TRBV4-1 to TRBJ2-1, with D possibly being TRBD2 (6 bases). CDR3 length equals 14 residues. Looked up from germline, CDR1 is MGHRA and CDR2 is YSYEKL. Trimming left V 4 bases short and J 10 bases short, with 17 bases between. The CDR3 bases are TGCGCCAGCAGCCCTATAGGGAGGTTCAACGAGCAGTTCTTC. It encodes CASSPIGRFNEQFF.

This clone was detected only once. V gene TRBV24-1 combines with J gene TRBJ2-1; D is perhaps TRBD2 (5 bases). This CDR3 has 15 residues. Germline CDR1 reads KGHDR; CDR2 reads SFDVKD. The V end lost 0 bases, the J end lost 6 bases, and 11 bases lay between the germline ends. As DNA, the CDR3 is TGTGCCACCAGTGATTTGGGGGAGAGGCGCAATGAGCAGTTCTTC. Its translation: CATSDLGERRNEQFF.

This rearrangement joins TRBV7-9 to TRBJ2-7, with D unresolved. V gave up 4 bases and J gave up 1 base, with 17 bases separating them. The CDR3 covers 16 residues. Germline CDR1 is SEHNR and CDR2 is FQNEAQ (reference sequence). The CDR3 loop reads CASSWVPPGQSYEQYF. The DNA for the CDR3 is TGTGCCAGCAGCTGGGTCCCCCCTGGGCAGTCCTACGAGCAGTACTTC.

To note about this clone: One junction end disagrees with the germline gene, perhaps due to a read error. The rearrangement uses TRBV2 and TRBJ1-5; D unresolved. Germline V gene sequence: CDR1 SNHLY, CDR2 FYNNEI. The CDR3 has 14 amino acids. The CDR3 region is CASIIDPINRPQHF. CDR3 coding DNA: TGTGCCAGCATTATAGATCCGATCAATCGGCCCCAGCATTTT.

The chain has TRBV7-8 and TRBJ1-3; 9 nucleotides align to TRBD1. Trimming took 4 bases from V and 2 from J; bases not matched to a gene: 3. This CDR3 has 15 residues. Germline lookup yields CDR1 SGHVS and CDR2 FQNEAQ. The CDR3 DNA reads TGTGCCAGCAGCTCGAACAGGGGGCCTGGAAACACCATATATTTT. As protein: CASSSNRGPGNTIYF.

The gene calls are TRBV5-1 and TRBJ1-2; D is undetermined. The CDR3 totals 14 residues. Trimming shortened V by 0 bases and J by 6 bases, and 12 bases separated the two germline ends. Germline V gene lookup returns CDR1 SGHRS and CDR2 YFSETQ. DNA of the CDR3: TGCGCCAGCAGCTTGGTGCGGTCCCTCGATGGCTACACCTTC. Protein: CASSLVRSLDGYTF.

J is TRBJ1-4 and V is TRBV5-5; TRBD1 matches at 7 bases. The CDR3 has 16 residues. Germline values: CDR1 SGHKS, CDR2 YYEKEE (reference sequence). The V and J ends lost 0 bases and 4 bases, in that order; junction bases with no gene match: 6. In DNA form, the CDR3 reads TGTGCCAGCAGCTTGGCCTGGACAGGTCGTAATGAAAAACTGTTTTTT. It translates to CASSLAWTGRNEKLFF.

The chain uses TRBV5-1 and TRBJ1-1; D unclear. Between the trimmed V and J ends, which lost 5 bases and 1 base, there was a span of 6 bases. This CDR3 has 12 residues. Germline V gene data show CDR1 as SGHRS and CDR2 as YFSETQ. The CDR3 region has the DNA TGCGCCAGCAGTCCAAAGAACACTGAAGCTTTCTTT. This codes for CASSPKNTEAFF.

This rearrangement joins TRBV19 to TRBJ2-1; 7 bases agree with TRBD1. The V gene end was trimmed by 7 bases and the J gene end by 5 bases; junction bases not matched to a gene: 8. The CDR3 has 14 residues. Germline values: CDR1 LNHDA, CDR2 SQIVND (reference sequence). CDR3 amino acids: CASTTDRSHNEQFF. The CDR3 DNA is TGTGCCAGTACGACGGACAGGTCGCACAATGAGCAGTTCTTC.

V and J are TRBV18 and TRBJ1-2, with TRBD1 matching 7 bases. The V gene's germline CDR1 is KGHSH and CDR2 LQKENI. The CDR3 runs 13 residues. The V gene end was trimmed by 3 bases and the J gene end by 7 bases; junction bases not matched to a gene: 5. The CDR3 reads CASSPTDRPGYTF. In nucleotides, the CDR3 is TGTGCCAGCTCACCCACGGACAGGCCTGGCTACACCTTC. Based on the CDR3 plus reference TRBV18 and TRBJ1-2, the full variable domain is NAGVMQNPRHLVRRRGQEARLRCSPMKGHSHVYWYRQLPEEGLKFMVYLQKENIIDESGMPKERFSAEFPKEGPSILRIQQVVRGDSAAYFCASSPTDRPGYTFGSGTRLTVV.

The gene calls are TRBV5-8 and TRBJ1-2, with TRBD1 matching 9 bases. With V trimmed by 4 bases and J by 4 bases, 11 bases remained unmatched. The CDR3 runs to 16 residues. CDR1 SGHTS and CDR2 YDEGEE come from the germline V gene. The CDR3 sequence: CASSLPGQGEAYGYTF. The DNA for the CDR3 is TGTGCCAGCAGCCTCCCGGGACAGGGAGAAGCCTATGGCTACACCTTC.

This sequence joins TRBV7-9 and TRBJ2-1; D perhaps matches TRBD2 (7 bases). CDR1 and CDR2 from the germline V gene are SEHNR and FQNEAQ (reference sequence). V lost 7 bases and J lost 3, with 19 bases in between. The CDR3 consists of 16 residues. This CDR3 is CASTPGGRGVYNEQFF. The CDR3 coding sequence is TGTGCCAGCACCCCAGGAGGGAGGGGGGTCTACAATGAGCAGTTCTTC. The whole variable domain, remainder taken from reference TRBV7-9 and TRBJ2-1, is DTGVSQNPRHKITKRGQNVTFRCDPISEHNRLYWYRQTLGQGPEFLTYFQNEAQLEKSRLLSDRFSAERPKGSFSTLEIQRTEQGDSAMYLCASTPGGRGVYNEQFFGPGTRLTVL.

This clone has just a few counts. The chain carries TRBV6-2 or TRBV6-3 and TRBJ2-7; TRBD1 agrees at 11 bases. The germline gives CDR1 MNHEY, CDR2 SVGEGT. The CDR3 consists of 14 residues. V was clipped by 5 bases and J by 3 bases; unmatched bases: 3. CDR3 sequence reads: CASSRDRGIYEQYF. The CDR3 DNA is TGTGCCAGCAGTAGGGACAGGGGGATCTACGAGCAGTACTTC.

The V call is TRBV27, the J call TRBJ2-2; 8 bases line up with TRBD2. Germline V gives CDR1 MNHEY, CDR2 SMNVEV (reference sequence). The trim removed 6 bases at V and 5 bases at J, leaving 11 bases unmatched. The CDR3 is made up of 16 amino acids. In DNA form, the CDR3 reads TGTGCCAGCAGCCGGGGGGGGCCGGGTTTTACCGGGGAGCTGTTTTTT. Protein: CASSRGGPGFTGELFF.

The V and J genes are TRBV29-1 and TRBJ1-4; 7 positions agree with TRBD1. The CDR3 has 16 residues. V shed 7 bases, J shed 0 bases, and the junction held 11 bases outside the gene matches. Germline assignment: CDR1 SQVTM and CDR2 ANQGSEA. CDR3 nucleotide sequence: TGCAGCGCCAGACAGGGCTCTCTGGCAACTAATGAAAAACTGTTTTTT. Translating it yields CSARQGSLATNEKLFF. Full variable domain (outside the CDR3, taken from reference TRBV29-1 and TRBJ1-4): SAVISQKPSRDICQRGTSLTIQCQVDSQVTMMFWYRQQPGQSLTLIATANQGSEATYESGFVIDKFPISRPNLTFSTLTVSNMSPEDSSIYLCSARQGSLATNEKLFFGSGTQLSVL.

The V gene is TRBV7-2, the J gene TRBJ2-5; 8 bases are shared with TRBD2. J gave up 5 bases and V 3 bases, and 8 bases lay outside the gene matches. Germline V CDR1 and CDR2: SGHTA, FQGNSA. The CDR3 extends over 15 amino acids. The CDR3 is CASSFDGRAVETQYF. For the CDR3, the DNA is TGTGCCAGCAGCTTTGACGGGAGGGCCGTGGAGACCCAGTACTTC.

The chain recombines TRBV6-5 with TRBJ2-7; TRBD2 is a possible D gene (5 bases). Trimming left V 2 bases short and J 4 bases short, with 15 bases between. CDR3 length: 15 residues. Germline loops: CDR1 MNHEY, CDR2 SVGAGI. CDR3 sequence (DNA): TGTGCCAGCAGTTACAGTCGGGTCAGAGGGTACGAGCAGTACTTC. It specifies CASSYSRVRGYEQYF.

The rearrangement uses TRBV7-9 and TRBJ2-1, with 10 nucleotides matching TRBD1. This CDR3 has 14 residues. The germline CDR1 and CDR2 sequences are SEHNR and FQNEAQ (reference sequence). Germline trimming cut 5 bases from V and 7 bases from J; bases unmatched to any gene: 5. CDR3 protein: CASSGDRGRNEQFF. The CDR3, as DNA: TGTGCCAGCAGCGGGGACAGGGGAAGGAATGAGCAGTTCTTC.

The chain combines TRBV11-2 with TRBJ2-4; possibly TRBD1 for D (6 bases). The CDR3 contains 12 residues. The ends were cut back, 5 bases at V and 16 bases at J, with 18 bases in the middle. Germline V gene sequence: CDR1 SGHAT, CDR2 FQNNGV. This CDR3 is CASSPSGERGYF. DNA for the CDR3: TGTGCCAGCAGCCCGTCAGGGGAGAGGGGTTACTTC.

The chain is built from TRBV19 and TRBJ1-6, with D unclear. The CDR3 is made up of 14 amino acids. The V gene lost 5 bases and the J gene lost 0 bases, with 5 bases spanning the gap. CDR1 is LNHDA and CDR2 is SQIVND in the germline V gene (reference sequence). Here the CDR3 reads CASSSGSYNSPLHF. The DNA for the CDR3 is TGTGCCAGTAGTTCCGGCTCCTATAATTCACCCCTCCACTTT.

CDR3 nucleotides: TGTGCCTGGAGTGTACAGGTCCCCAGGGAGCAGTTCTTC. This encodes CAWSVQVPREQFF. The genes are TRBV30 and TRBJ2-1, with D possibly TRBD1 on 5 matching bases. The CDR3 is 13 residues long. Germline CDR1 and CDR2: GTSNPN and SVGIG (reference sequence). Trimming took 0 bases from V and 10 from J, leaving 13 bases between them.